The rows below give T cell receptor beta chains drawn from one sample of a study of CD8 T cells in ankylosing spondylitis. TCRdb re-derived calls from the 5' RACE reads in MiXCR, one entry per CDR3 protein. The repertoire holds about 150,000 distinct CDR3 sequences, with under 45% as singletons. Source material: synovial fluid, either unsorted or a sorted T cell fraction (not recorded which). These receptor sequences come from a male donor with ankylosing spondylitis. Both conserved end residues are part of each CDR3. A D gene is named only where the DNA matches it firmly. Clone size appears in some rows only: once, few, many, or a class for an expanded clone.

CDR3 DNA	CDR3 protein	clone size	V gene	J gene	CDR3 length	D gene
TGTGCCAGCAGTGAAAGCCCGACTAACGGGTACAATGAGCAGTTCTTC	CASSESPTNGYNEQFF	.	TRBV2	TRBJ2-1	16	.
TGTGCCAGCAGAAGGGTCAATGGGAATGAGCAGTTCTTC	CASRRVNGNEQFF	.	TRBV12-3/TRBV12-4	TRBJ2-1	13	.
TGTGCCAGCAGTTTATATTCGCTAGCGGGGGGACAGAGCTCCTACAATGAGCAGTTCTTC	CASSLYSLAGGQSSYNEQFF	.	TRBV27	TRBJ2-1	20	TRBD2
TGTGCCAGCAGTTTGTTGGAGACCCCTAGCACAGATACGCAGTATTTT	CASSLLETPSTDTQYF	once	TRBV12-3/TRBV12-4	TRBJ2-3	16	.
TGTGCCAGCAGTTTATGCCGGCGGCTTCAAGAGACCCAGTACTTC	CASSLCRRLQETQYF	few	TRBV28	TRBJ2-5	15	.
TGCGCCAGCAGCCAAGAGGCGGAGGGTAACGTTCCCTACGAGCAGTACTTC	CASSQEAEGNVPYEQYF	.	TRBV4-1	TRBJ2-7	17	.
TGCGCCAGCAGCCAGACACCTAGTTACGAGCAGTACTTC	CASSQTPSYEQYF	.	TRBV4-1	TRBJ2-7	13	.
TGTGCCAGCAGCTTTTTTCCCAACGAGCAGTACTTC	CASSFFPNEQYF	.	TRBV5-6	TRBJ2-7	12	.
TGTGCCATCAGTGATAGAAGTTGGGGAAAGGAGACCCAGTACTTC	CAISDRSWGKETQYF	.	TRBV10-3	TRBJ2-5	15	.
TGTGCCAGCAGTGAATGGGGGACAAACGCAAATACGCAGTATTTT	CASSEWGTNANTQYF	many	TRBV25-1	TRBJ2-3	15	.
TGCAGTCCTGTCGGACTTCGCAGGTCCAATGAGCAGTTCTTC	CSPVGLRRSNEQFF	once	TRBV20-1	TRBJ2-1	14	.
TGTGCCAGCAGTGAAGCAGGAGCCTCTGGGGCCAACGTCCTGACTTTC	CASSEAGASGANVLTF	few	TRBV6-4	TRBJ2-6	16	.
TGCGCCAGCAGCTCGCAAATGGGCCGGACCTACGAGCAGTACTTC	CASSSQMGRTYEQYF	.	TRBV5-1	TRBJ2-7	15	.
TGCGCCAGCAGCTTCGGCGTGGCCCAAGAGACCCAGTACTTC	CASSFGVAQETQYF	.	TRBV5-1	TRBJ2-5	14	.
TGTGCCAGCAGCCAACTATCCTCCGGGACTAGAACCGGGGAGCTGTTTTTT	CASSQLSSGTRTGELFF	.	TRBV3-1	TRBJ2-2	17	TRBD2
TGTGCCAGCAGCGCGGGACAGGTCAGCTCCTACGAGCAGTACTTC	CASSAGQVSSYEQYF	.	TRBV7-9	TRBJ2-7	15	TRBD1
TGCGCCAGCAGCCCCCCGCTAGGAGGCTCAGGCGCCTACGAGCAGTACTTC	CASSPPLGGSGAYEQYF	once	TRBV4-1	TRBJ2-7	17	.
TGTGCCAGCAGTTACTTCCCAGCGGGAGGTGCCAATGAGCAGTTCTTC	CASSYFPAGGANEQFF	.	TRBV6-5	TRBJ2-1	16	TRBD2
TGTGCCATCAGTCCCTCGGATAGGGGCGGTGAAAAACTGTTTTTT	CAISPSDRGGEKLFF	few	TRBV10-3	TRBJ1-4	15	.
TGTGCCAGCAGTTGGCGGGAGACTTACGAGCAGTACTTC	CASSWRETYEQYF	.	TRBV6-2/TRBV6-3	TRBJ2-7	13	TRBD2
TGTGCCAGCAGTCCCCATAGAAAGGTCATGCACAATGAGCAGTTCTTC	CASSPHRKVMHNEQFF	.	TRBV12-3/TRBV12-4	TRBJ2-1	16	.
TGTGCCACCAGTGATCCCACCCGACAGGACCCTAATTACAATGAGCAGTTCTTC	CATSDPTRQDPNYNEQFF	.	TRBV24-1	TRBJ2-1	18	.
TGTGCCAGCTCACCAACTGTTAGGACCAGGTATCGCTTC	CASSPTVRTRYRF	.	TRBV18	TRBJ2-5	13	.
TGCAGTGCTAGCACAGGAGAAAGTCACAATGAGCAGTTCTTC	CSASTGESHNEQFF	.	TRBV20-1	TRBJ2-1	14	.
TGTGCCATCAGTGAGTCGGGGGGCGGTACTGAAGCTTTCTTT	CAISESGGGTEAFF	.	TRBV10-3	TRBJ1-1	14	.
TGTGCCAGCAGCTCCGGGACATATCCTGGCGAGCAGTACTTC	CASSSGTYPGEQYF	.	TRBV28	TRBJ2-7	14	.
TGCGCCAGCAGCCGCGGACTAGCGATCTGCACAGATACGCAGTATTTT	CASSRGLAICTDTQYF	.	TRBV4-3	TRBJ2-3	16	TRBD2
TGTGCCAGCAGTTGGGACAGGGGAAGTTCACCCCTCCACTTT	CASSWDRGSSPLHF	medium-sized	TRBV27	TRBJ1-6	14	TRBD1
TGTGCCAGCAGCAAATCCAGCGACTCAACCTACGAGCAGTACTTC	CASSKSSDSTYEQYF	.	TRBV7-8	TRBJ2-7	15	.
TGTGCCAGCAGTGGTGGCGGGGGAACAGATACGCAGTATTTT	CASSGGGGTDTQYF	.	TRBV6-4	TRBJ2-3	14	TRBD2
TGCAGTGCATCTCGACCGGGGCCCCAGCATTTT	CSASRPGPQHF	.	TRBV20-1	TRBJ1-5	11	.